Listed here is a single TCR beta chain. This entry belongs to a study of blood T cell repertoires in COVID-19. The overall study: COVID-19 samples from acute and convalescent phases originated in the United States, Italy and Spain. T cells, B-cell-depleted T cells, or PBMCs provided the cDNA or gDNA that served as material.

In the study's own analysis: Amplification of reference gene primers was used by the study to estimate nucleated cell counts. Here immunoSEQ multiplex PCR was the method, and the copy in TCRdb shows in-frame clones only, minus some. Clone size and V and J calls were adopted from that table, with D and trimming inferred from the DNA. The sample lists approximately 400,000 clones, about nine tenths occurring once. Seattle patients were enrolled during active infection and followed longitudinally. Trimming cost V 1 base and J 7 bases; bases outside gene matches: 3. Germline V gene data show CDR1 as LGHNA and CDR2 as YNFKEQ. This CDR3 contains 13 residues.

The genes are TRBV4-2 and TRBJ1-1; 7 nucleotides agree with TRBD1. Source material: peripheral blood. This receptor was obtained from a woman aged 45-60 years with COVID-19, enrolled during active disease. The CDR3 spells CASSQAQGSEAFF. The CDR3 DNA reads TGTGCCAGCAGCCAAGCACAGGGGAGTGAAGCTTTCTTT.